Sequencing of this TCR beta chain was carried out in a study of T-cell memory formation after mild COVID-19. This clonotype was seen more than once but under ten times. J gave up 0 bases and V 2 bases, and 4 bases lay outside the gene matches. Germline lookup yields CDR1 SGHKS and CDR2 YYEKEE (reference sequence). This CDR3 contains 16 residues. MiXCR, applied by TCRdb to the 5' RACE reads, yields one record per CDR3 protein. This sample yields a few hundred thousand distinct CDR3 sequences, of which approximately 8.4% are seen a single time; approximately 23% belongs to the top ten. The clonotype originates from a young man who had mild COVID-19 (a few samples of this study predate the infection). Cell type and time point are not known. The chain uses TRBV5-5 and TRBJ1-3; 8 bases agree with TRBD1. Sequencing was done on a sample of PBMCs or a T cell subset sorted from them (not recorded which). In nucleotides, the CDR3 is TGTGCCAGCAGCTTATCGACAGGGGACTCTGGAAACACCATATATTTT. It encodes CASSLSTGDSGNTIYF.